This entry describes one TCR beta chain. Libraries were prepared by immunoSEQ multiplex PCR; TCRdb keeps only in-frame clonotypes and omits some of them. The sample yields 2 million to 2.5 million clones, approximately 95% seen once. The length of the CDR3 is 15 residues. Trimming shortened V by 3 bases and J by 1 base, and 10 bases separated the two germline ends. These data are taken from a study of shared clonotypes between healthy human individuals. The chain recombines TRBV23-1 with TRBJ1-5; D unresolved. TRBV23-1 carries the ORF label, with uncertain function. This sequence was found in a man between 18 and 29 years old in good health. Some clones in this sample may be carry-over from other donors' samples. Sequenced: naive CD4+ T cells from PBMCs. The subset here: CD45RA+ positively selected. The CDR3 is CASSHFFGSNQPQHF. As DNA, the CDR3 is TGCGCCAGCAGTCACTTCTTTGGAAGCAATCAGCCCCAGCATTTT.